The TCR beta chain described here comes from a study of CD8 T cells in ankylosing spondylitis. Scientists made TCR beta libraries using quantitative 5'-RACE with molecular barcodes. TCRdb analysed the 5' RACE reads with MiXCR anew, one entry per CDR3 protein. The sample has roughly 240,000 distinct CDR3 sequences, around 8% seen once. At least ten counts were recorded for this clonotype. What it binds is not known. The CDR3 has 17 amino acids. Germline CDR1 and CDR2: SGHRS and YFSETQ. Trimming shortened V by 4 bases and J by 2 bases, and 21 bases separated the two germline ends. General study findings and limits: Disease-linked clones bore a CD8+ phenotype, appearing relatively rarely in peripheral blood.

The sample taken for sequencing was blood, either unsorted or a sorted T cell fraction (not recorded which). The rearrangement joins TRBV5-1 to TRBJ1-1, with a possible D match to TRBD1 (6 bases). The TCR was taken from a female donor with ankylosing spondylitis or in good health (not recorded which). CDR3 region: CASSPLSAGAINTEAFF. The CDR3 DNA sequence: TGCGCCAGCAGCCCCCTTTCCGCAGGGGCAATCAACACTGAAGCTTTCTTT.